These T cell receptor beta chains were read from a single sample in a study of blood T cell repertoires in COVID-19. The protocol was immunoSEQ multiplex PCR, while the TCRdb copy is restricted to in-frame clones and leaves out a portion. The table has under 300,000 clones, roughly nine tenths seen once. The sample taken for sequencing was PBMCs or T cells enriched from blood (not recorded which). These TCRs come from a woman between 50 and 59 years old who had recovered from COVID-19. The CDR3 runs from the conserved cysteine through the conserved F or W. D genes are given only for firm matches. Expanded clones get a size class; other rows say once, few or many, or leave the size out.

CDR3 protein | CDR3 DNA | D gene | clone size | J gene | V gene
CASSFLRDRGNTIYF | TGTGCCAGCAGTTTCTTGCGGGACCGCGGAAACACCATATATTTT | . | . | TRBJ1-3 | TRBV28
CASSQDQGSYNEQFF | TGCGCCAGCAGCCAAGATCAGGGGTCCTACAATGAGCAGTTCTTC | . | . | TRBJ2-1 | TRBV4-1
CSVEVRQGGGYTF | TGCAGCGTTGAAGTACGTCAGGGAGGTGGCTACACCTTC | . | . | TRBJ1-2 | TRBV29-1
CASSDPAHSGANVLTF | TGTGCCAGCAGCGACCCAGCGCACTCTGGGGCCAACGTCCTGACTTTC | . | . | TRBJ2-6 | TRBV27
CASSQVGVSGNTIYF | TGTGCCAGCAGCCAAGTCGGGGTCTCTGGAAACACCATATATTTT | . | . | TRBJ1-3 | TRBV3-1/TRBV3-2
CASRGRDFGDTQYF | TGTGCCAGCAGGGGCCGGGACTTCGGAGATACGCAGTATTTT | . | . | TRBJ2-3 | TRBV14
CASSQPDRAGKLFF | TGCGCCAGCAGCCAACCAGACAGGGCTGGAAAACTGTTTTTT | TRBD1 | . | TRBJ1-4 | TRBV4-3
CASTTGLAGPYEQYF | TGTGCCAGCACCACGGGACTAGCGGGTCCCTACGAGCAGTACTTC | TRBD2 | . | TRBJ2-7 | TRBV9
CASSVTSGSYEQYF | TGTGCCAGCAGCGTAACTAGCGGATCCTACGAGCAGTACTTC | TRBD2 | . | TRBJ2-7 | TRBV9
CASSRQGAVDTEAFF | TGTGCCAGCAGTAGACAGGGGGCCGTCGACACTGAAGCTTTCTTT | TRBD1 | . | TRBJ1-1 | TRBV6-5
CASSTRDTTRETQYF | TGTGCCAGCAGCACACGGGACACAACGAGGGAGACCCAGTACTTC | . | . | TRBJ2-5 | TRBV11-2
CAAGHEQYF | TGCGCCGCAGGTCACGAGCAGTACTTC | . | . | TRBJ2-7 | TRBV4-1
CASNAGNRVINEQFF | TGCGCCAGCAACGCGGGGAATAGAGTAATCAATGAGCAGTTCTTC | . | . | TRBJ2-1 | TRBV10-2
CASTRSHYIQETQYF | TGTGCCAGCACCCGTTCGCATTACATCCAAGAGACCCAGTACTTC | . | . | TRBJ2-5 | TRBV9
CASSSHTGTFYGYTF | TGTGCCAGCAGTTCCCATACCGGGACATTTTATGGCTACACCTTC | . | . | TRBJ1-2 | TRBV28
CASSFSLVAYNEQFF | TGCGCCAGCAGCTTCTCACTAGTTGCCTACAATGAGCAGTTCTTC | . | . | TRBJ2-1 | TRBV5-1
CASSEAAAYEQYF | TGTGCCAGCAGTGAAGCCGCGGCCTACGAGCAGTACTTC | . | few | TRBJ2-7 | TRBV6-1
CASSVDQWAGKIF | TGCGCCAGCAGTGTTGATCAATGGGCCGGAAAGATCTTC | . | . | TRBJ1-2 | TRBV10-2
CATSDSGGGETQYF | TGTGCCACCAGTGATAGCGGGGGCGGTGAGACCCAGTACTTC | TRBD2 | . | TRBJ2-5 | TRBV24-1
CASSQVEGLGLSRQKIPYEQYF | TGCGCCAGCAGCCAAGTGGAGGGCTTAGGGCTGAGCCGACAAAAAATACCCTACGAGCAGTACTTC | . | . | TRBJ2-7 | TRBV4-1
CASSLHGNYGYTF | TGTGCCAGCAGTTTGCACGGGAACTATGGCTACACCTTC | . | . | TRBJ1-2 | TRBV12-3/TRBV12-4
CASSSGLAGTTRQYF | TGTGCCAGCAGCTCGGGACTAGCGGGTACCACCCGGCAGTACTTC | TRBD2 | . | TRBJ2-7 | TRBV7-3
CASIDGQGRYGYTF | TGTGCCAGCATCGACGGACAGGGAAGGTATGGCTACACCTTC | TRBD1 | few | TRBJ1-2 | TRBV25-1
CASSKLQGVSSPLHF | TGTGCCAGCAGTAAACTTCAGGGGGTTAGTTCACCCCTCCACTTT | TRBD1 | . | TRBJ1-6 | TRBV25-1
CASSQPRLPGYGYTF | TGTGCCAGCAGCCAACCCCGGCTACCAGGGTATGGCTACACCTTC | . | once | TRBJ1-2 | TRBV28
CASSESGMSGELFF | TGTGCCAGCAGTGAATCGGGTATGAGCGGGGAGCTGTTTTTT | . | . | TRBJ2-2 | TRBV25-1